This TCR beta chain was sequenced in a study of cytomegalovirus exposure and HLA in healthy donors. Overall study findings and caveats: TCR beta chains numbering more than 150 were designated cytomegalovirus-associated. According to an earlier analysis, most TCR beta V segments yielded productive rearrangements about 90% or about 30% of the time. Later on, an analysis found that several of the most significant clusters appeared to be linked to common viral pathogens, which included parvovirus B19.

Trimming left V 4 bases short and J 2 bases short, with 7 bases between. The CDR3 consists of 14 residues. Looked up from germline, CDR1 is SGHDT and CDR2 is YYEEEE. This clone was seen only a few times. Its antigen is unidentified. Amplification used 60 Vbeta primers and 13 Jbeta primers. Generated by immunoSEQ multiplex PCR, the TCRdb table keeps only in-frame clones and is missing some. The repertoire holds about 200,000 clones, with 73% as singletons. Sequencing was performed on PBMCs. The TCR comes from a woman aged 25 to 45 in good health and CMV-seronegative. The chain has TRBV5-6 and TRBJ1-6; D perhaps matches TRBD1 (5 bases). CDR3 DNA: TGTGCCAGCAGCCCCAGGGCCTATAATTCACCCCTCCACTTT. Translation: CASSPRAYNSPLHF.